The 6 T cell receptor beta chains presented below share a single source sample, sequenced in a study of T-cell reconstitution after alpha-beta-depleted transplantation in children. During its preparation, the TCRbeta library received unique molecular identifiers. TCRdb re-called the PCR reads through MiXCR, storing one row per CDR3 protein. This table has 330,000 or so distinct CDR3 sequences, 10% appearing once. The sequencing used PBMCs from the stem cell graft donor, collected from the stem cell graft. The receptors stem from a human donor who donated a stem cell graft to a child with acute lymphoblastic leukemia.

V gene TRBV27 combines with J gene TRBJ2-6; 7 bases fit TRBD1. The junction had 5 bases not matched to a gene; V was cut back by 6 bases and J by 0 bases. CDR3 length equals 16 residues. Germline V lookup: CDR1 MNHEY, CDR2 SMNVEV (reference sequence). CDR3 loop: CASRDDRASGANVLTF. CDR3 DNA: TGTGCCAGCAGAGATGACAGGGCCTCTGGGGCCAACGTCCTGACTTTC.

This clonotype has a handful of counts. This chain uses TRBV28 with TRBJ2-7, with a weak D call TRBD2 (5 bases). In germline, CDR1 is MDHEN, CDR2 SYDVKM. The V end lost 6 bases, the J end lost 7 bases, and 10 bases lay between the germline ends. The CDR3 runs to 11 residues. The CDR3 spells CASREVREQYF. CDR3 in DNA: TGTGCCAGCAGGGAGGTGAGGGAGCAGTACTTC.

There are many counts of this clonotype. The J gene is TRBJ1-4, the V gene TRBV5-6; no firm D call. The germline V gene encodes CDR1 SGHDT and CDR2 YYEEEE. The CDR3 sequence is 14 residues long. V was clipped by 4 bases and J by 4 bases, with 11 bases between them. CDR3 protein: CASSHVAVNEKLFF. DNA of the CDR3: TGTGCCAGCAGCCACGTGGCGGTTAATGAAAAACTGTTTTTT.

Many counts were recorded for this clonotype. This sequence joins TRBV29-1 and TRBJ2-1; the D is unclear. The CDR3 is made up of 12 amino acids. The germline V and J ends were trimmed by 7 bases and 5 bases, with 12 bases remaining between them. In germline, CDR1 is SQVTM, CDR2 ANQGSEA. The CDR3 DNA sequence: TGCAGCGCTGAGCAGGTTAACAATGAGCAGTTCTTC. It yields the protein CSAEQVNNEQFF.

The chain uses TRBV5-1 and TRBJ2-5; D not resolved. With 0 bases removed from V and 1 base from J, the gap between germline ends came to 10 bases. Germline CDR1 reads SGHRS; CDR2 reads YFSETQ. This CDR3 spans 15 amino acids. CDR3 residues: CASSLGAQSQETQYF. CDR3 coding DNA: TGCGCCAGCAGCTTGGGGGCGCAGTCCCAAGAGACCCAGTACTTC.

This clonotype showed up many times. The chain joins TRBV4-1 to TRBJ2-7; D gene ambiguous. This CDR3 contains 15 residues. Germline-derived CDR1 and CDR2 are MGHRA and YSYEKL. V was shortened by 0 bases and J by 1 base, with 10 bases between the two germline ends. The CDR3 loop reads CASSQDLRHSYEQYF. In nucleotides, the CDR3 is TGCGCCAGCAGCCAAGATTTGCGGCATTCCTACGAGCAGTACTTC.